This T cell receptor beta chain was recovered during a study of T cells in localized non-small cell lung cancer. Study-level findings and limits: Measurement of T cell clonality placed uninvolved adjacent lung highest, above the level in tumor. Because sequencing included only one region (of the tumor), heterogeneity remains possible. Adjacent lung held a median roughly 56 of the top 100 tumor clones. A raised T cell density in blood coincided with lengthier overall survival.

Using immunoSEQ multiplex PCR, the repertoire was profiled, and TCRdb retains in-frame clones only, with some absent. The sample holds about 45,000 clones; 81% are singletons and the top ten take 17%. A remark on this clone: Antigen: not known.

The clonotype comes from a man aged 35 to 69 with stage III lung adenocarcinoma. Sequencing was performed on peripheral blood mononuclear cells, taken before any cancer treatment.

The CDR3 region has the DNA TGTGCCAGCAGCTTGGGGACTAGCGGCGAGACCCAGTACTTC. This encodes CASSLGTSGETQYF. The rearrangement uses TRBV5-4 and TRBJ2-5; 10 nucleotides match TRBD2. CDR3 length equals 14 residues. V shed 0 bases and J 5 bases; nucleotides not matched to a gene: 1. CDR1 and CDR2 (germline): SGHNT, YYREEE (reference sequence).